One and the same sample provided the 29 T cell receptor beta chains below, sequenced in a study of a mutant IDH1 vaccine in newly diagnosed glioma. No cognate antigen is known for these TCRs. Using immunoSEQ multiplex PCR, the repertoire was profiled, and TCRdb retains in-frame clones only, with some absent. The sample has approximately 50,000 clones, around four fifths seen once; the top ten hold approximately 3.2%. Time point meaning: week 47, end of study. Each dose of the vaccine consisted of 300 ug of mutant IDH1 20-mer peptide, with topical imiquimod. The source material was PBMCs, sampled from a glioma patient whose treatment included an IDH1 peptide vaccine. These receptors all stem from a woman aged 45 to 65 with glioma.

The CDR3 spells CASSLRSGDTGELFF. The CDR3, as DNA: TGTGCCAGCAGCTTACGCAGCGGGGATACCGGGGAGCTGTTTTTT. The chain has TRBV11-2 and TRBJ2-2; 7 bases align to TRBD2. Per the germline V gene, CDR1 is SGHAT and CDR2 is FQNNGV. V dropped 2 bases and J dropped 5; count of bases not matched to a gene: 5. The CDR3 is 15 residues long.

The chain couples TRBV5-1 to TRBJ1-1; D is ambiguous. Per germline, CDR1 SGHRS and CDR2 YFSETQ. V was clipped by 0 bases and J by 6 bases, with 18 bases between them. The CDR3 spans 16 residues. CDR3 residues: CASSLGGRIGNAEAFF. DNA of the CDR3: TGCGCCAGCAGCTTGGGCGGGCGTATTGGGAATGCTGAAGCTTTCTTT.

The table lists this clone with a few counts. The chain's CDR3 is CASSGHPPNTEAFF. In DNA, the CDR3 is TGTGCCAGCAGTGGCCACCCACCGAACACTGAAGCTTTCTTT. The chain is built from TRBV2 and TRBJ1-1; D is uncertain. The CDR3 has 14 residues. CDR1 and CDR2 from the germline V gene are SNHLY and FYNNEI. With 4 bases removed from V and 1 base from J, the gap between germline ends came to 10 bases.

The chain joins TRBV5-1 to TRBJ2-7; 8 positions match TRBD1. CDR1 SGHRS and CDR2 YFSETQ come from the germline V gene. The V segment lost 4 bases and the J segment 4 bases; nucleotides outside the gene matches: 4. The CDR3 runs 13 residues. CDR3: CASSGTGGYEQYF. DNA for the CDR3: TGCGCCAGCAGCGGGACAGGCGGATACGAGCAGTACTTC. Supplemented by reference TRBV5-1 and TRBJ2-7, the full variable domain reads KAGVTQTPRYLIKTRGQQVTLSCSPISGHRSVSWYQQTPGQGLQFLFEYFSETQRNKGNFPGRFSGRQFSNSRSEMNVSTLELGDSALYLCASSGTGGYEQYFGPGTRLTVT.

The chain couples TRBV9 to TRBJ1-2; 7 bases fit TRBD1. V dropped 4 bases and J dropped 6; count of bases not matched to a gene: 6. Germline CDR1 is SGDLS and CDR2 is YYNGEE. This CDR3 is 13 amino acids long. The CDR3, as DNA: TGTGCCAGCAGCTCCGACAGGGTCCATGGCTACACCTTC. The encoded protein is CASSSDRVHGYTF.

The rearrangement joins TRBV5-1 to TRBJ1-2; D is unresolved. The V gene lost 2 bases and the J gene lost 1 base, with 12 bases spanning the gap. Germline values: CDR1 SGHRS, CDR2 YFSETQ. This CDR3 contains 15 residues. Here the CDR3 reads CASSLGDGINYGYTF. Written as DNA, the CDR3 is TGCGCCAGCAGCTTAGGAGACGGGATTAACTATGGCTACACCTTC.

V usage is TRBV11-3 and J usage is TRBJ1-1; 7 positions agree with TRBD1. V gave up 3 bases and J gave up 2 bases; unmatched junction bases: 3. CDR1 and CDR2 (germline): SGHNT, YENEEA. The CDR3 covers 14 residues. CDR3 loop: CASSLRTGNTEAFF. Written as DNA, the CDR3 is TGTGCCAGCAGCTTGCGGACAGGAAACACTGAAGCTTTCTTT.

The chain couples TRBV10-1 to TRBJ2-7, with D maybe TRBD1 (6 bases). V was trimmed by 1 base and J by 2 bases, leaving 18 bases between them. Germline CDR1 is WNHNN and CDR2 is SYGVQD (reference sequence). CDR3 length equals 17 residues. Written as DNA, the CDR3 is TGCGCCAGCAGTGAGTTACACCGGGACACTAGGACCTACGAGCAGTACTTC. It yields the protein CASSELHRDTRTYEQYF.

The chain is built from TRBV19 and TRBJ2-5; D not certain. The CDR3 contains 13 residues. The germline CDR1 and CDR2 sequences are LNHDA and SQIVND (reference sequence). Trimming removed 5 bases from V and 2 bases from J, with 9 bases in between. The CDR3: CASSSSEQETQYF. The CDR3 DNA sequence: TGTGCCAGTAGTTCCTCCGAACAAGAGACCCAGTACTTC. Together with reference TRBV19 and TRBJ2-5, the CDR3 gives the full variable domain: DGGITQSPKYLFRKEGQNVTLSCEQNLNHDAMYWYRQDPGQGLRLIYYSQIVNDFQKGDIAEGYSVSREKKESFPLTVTSAQKNPTAFYLCASSSSEQETQYFGPGTRLLVL.

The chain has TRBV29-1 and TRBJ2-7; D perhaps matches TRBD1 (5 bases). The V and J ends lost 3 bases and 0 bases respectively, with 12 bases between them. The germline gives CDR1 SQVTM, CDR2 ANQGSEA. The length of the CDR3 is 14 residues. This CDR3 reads CSVEGPSSSYEQYF. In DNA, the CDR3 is TGCAGCGTTGAGGGGCCCTCGAGCTCCTACGAGCAGTACTTC.

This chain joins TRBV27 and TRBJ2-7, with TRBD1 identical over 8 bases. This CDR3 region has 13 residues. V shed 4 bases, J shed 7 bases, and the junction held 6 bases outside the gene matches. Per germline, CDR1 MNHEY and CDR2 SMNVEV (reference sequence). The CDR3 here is CASSSGTGGEQYF. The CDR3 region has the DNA TGTGCCAGCAGTTCGGGGACAGGCGGGGAGCAGTACTTC.

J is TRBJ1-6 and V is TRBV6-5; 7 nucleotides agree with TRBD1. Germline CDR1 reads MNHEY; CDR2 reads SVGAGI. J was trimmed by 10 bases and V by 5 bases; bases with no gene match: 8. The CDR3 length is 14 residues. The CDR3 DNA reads TGTGCCAGCAGTGAAATGACAGGGTCGTCACCCCTCCACTTT. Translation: CASSEMTGSSPLHF.

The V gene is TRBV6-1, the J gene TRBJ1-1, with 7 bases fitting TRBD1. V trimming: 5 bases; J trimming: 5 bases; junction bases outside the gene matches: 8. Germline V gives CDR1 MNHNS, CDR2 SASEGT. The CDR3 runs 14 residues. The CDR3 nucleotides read TGTGCCAGCAGTTCCAGACAGGGCGGTACTGAAGCTTTCTTT. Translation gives CASSSRQGGTEAFF.

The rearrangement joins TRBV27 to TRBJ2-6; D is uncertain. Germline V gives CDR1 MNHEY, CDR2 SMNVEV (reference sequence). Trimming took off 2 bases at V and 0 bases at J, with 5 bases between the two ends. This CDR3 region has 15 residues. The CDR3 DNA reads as TGTGCCAGCAGTTTAGGTTCCTCTGGGGCCAACGTCCTGACTTTC. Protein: CASSLGSSGANVLTF.

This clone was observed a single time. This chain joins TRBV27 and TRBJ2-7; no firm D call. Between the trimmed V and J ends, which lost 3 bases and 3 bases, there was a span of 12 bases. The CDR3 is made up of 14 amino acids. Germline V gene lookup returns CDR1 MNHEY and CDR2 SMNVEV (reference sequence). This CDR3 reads CASSFGVMGYEQYF. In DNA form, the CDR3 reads TGTGCCAGCAGTTTTGGGGTGATGGGCTACGAGCAGTACTTC.

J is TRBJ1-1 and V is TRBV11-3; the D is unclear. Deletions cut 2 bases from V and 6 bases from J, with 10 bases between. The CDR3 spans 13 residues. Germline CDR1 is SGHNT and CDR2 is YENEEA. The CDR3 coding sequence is TGTGCCAGCAGCTTATTCGGACGCTCTGAAGCTTTCTTT. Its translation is CASSLFGRSEAFF.

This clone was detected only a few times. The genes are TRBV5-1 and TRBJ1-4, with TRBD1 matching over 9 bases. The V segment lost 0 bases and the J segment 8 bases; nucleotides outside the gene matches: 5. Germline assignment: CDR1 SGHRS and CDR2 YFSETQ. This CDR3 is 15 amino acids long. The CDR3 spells CASSLETGGGEKLFF. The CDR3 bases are TGCGCCAGCAGCTTGGAGACAGGGGGTGGGGAAAAACTGTTTTTT.

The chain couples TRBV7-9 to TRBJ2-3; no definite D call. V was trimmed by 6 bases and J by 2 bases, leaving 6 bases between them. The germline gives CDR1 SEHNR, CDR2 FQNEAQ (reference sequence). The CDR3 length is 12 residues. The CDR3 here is CASRTTTDTQYF. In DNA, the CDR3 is TGTGCCAGCAGGACCACCACAGATACGCAGTATTTT.

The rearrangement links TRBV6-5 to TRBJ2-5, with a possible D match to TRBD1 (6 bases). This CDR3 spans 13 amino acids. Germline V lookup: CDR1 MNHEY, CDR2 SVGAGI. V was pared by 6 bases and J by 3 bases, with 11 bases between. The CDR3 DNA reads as TGTGCCAGCAGACTAGGGGGTGAAGAGACCCAGTACTTC. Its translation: CASRLGGEETQYF.

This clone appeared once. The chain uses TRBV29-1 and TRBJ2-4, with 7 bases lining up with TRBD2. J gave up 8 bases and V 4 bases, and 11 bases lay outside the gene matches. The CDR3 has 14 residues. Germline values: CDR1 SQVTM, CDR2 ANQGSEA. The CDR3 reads CSVVGGEVKDIQYF. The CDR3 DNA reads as TGCAGCGTTGTGGGGGGGGAGGTTAAGGACATTCAGTACTTC.

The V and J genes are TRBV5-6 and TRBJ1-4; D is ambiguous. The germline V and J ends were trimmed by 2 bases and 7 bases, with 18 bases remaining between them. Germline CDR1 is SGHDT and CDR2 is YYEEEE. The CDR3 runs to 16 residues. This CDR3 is CASSFAGAGGSEKLFF. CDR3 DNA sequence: TGTGCCAGCAGCTTCGCAGGCGCGGGCGGCAGTGAAAAACTGTTTTTT.

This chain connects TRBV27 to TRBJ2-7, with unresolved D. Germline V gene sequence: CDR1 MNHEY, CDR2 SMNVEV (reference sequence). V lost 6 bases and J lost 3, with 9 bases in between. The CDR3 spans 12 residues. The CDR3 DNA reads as TGTGCCAGCAGGGGAATGGACTACGAGCAGTACTTC. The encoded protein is CASRGMDYEQYF.

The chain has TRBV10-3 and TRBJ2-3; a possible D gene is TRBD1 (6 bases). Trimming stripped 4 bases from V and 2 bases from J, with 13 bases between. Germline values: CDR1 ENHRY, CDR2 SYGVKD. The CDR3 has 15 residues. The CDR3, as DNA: TGTGCCATCAGTGGAACAGGGCTTTACACAGATACGCAGTATTTT. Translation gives CAISGTGLYTDTQYF.

The CDR3 DNA is TGTGCCAGCAGCGCGATGTCAGGGGTAGGTCAGCCCCAGCATTTT. Protein sequence: CASSAMSGVGQPQHF. V gene TRBV5-5 combines with J gene TRBJ1-5; a possible D gene is TRBD1 (6 bases). Trimming took off 4 bases at V and 6 bases at J, with 17 bases between the two ends. Per germline, CDR1 SGHKS and CDR2 YYEKEE (reference sequence). The CDR3 is 15 residues long.

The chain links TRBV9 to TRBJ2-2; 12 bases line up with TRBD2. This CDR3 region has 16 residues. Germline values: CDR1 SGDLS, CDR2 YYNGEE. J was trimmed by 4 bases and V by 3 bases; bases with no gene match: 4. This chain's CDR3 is CASSASGGGGTGELFF. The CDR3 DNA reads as TGTGCCAGCAGCGCTAGCGGGGGGGGAGGCACCGGGGAGCTGTTTTTT.

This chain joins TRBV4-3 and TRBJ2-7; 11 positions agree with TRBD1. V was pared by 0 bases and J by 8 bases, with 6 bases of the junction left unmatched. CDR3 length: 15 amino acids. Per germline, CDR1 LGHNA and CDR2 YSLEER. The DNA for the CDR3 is TGCGCCAGCAGCCAAGAATCCGGGACAGGGGGGAAGCAGTACTTC. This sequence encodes CASSQESGTGGKQYF.

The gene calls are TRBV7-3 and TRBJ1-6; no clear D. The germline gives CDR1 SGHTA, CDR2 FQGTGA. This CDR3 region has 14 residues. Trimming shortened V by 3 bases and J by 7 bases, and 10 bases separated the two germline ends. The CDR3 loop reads CASSLGFGNSPLHF. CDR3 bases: TGTGCCAGCAGCTTGGGGTTTGGGAATTCACCCCTCCACTTT.

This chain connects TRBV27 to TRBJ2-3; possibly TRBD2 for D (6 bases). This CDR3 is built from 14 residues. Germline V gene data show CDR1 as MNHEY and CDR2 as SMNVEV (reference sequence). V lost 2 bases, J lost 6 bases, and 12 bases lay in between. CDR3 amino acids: CASSLGGWFDTQYF. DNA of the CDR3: TGTGCCAGCAGTTTAGGGGGGTGGTTCGATACGCAGTATTTT.

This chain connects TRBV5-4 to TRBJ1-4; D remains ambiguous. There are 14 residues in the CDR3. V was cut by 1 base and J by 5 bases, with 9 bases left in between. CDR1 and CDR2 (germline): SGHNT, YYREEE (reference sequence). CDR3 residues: CASSLRPGNEKLFF. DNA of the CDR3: TGTGCCAGCAGCTTGCGGCCTGGCAATGAAAAACTGTTTTTT.